These 22 T cell receptor beta chains came from one sample sequenced in a study of blood T cell repertoires in COVID-19 (dated by TCRdb to the early 2020s). Preparation of the library involved the immunoSEQ multiplex PCR assay. In TCRdb, the immuneACCESS table is reduced to in-frame sequences with V and J assigned. These tables do not hold every clone; where another copy was compared, an unresolved V gene accounts for under half, and the others remain unexplained. The sample profile shows approximately 230,000 clones; 88% of them were found once. Under 8% of the sample comes from the top ten. The sequenced material came from peripheral blood. These receptor sequences come from a woman in her 30s with COVID-19, enrolled during active disease.

This chain's CDR3 is CASSEGTSGGPDTQYF. The CDR3 coding sequence is TGTGCCAGCAGTGAGGGGACTAGCGGGGGCCCCGATACGCAGTATTTT. The rearrangement uses TRBV6-1 and TRBJ2-3, with TRBD2 matching 14 bases. Germline-derived CDR1 and CDR2 are MNHNS and SASEGT. The length of the CDR3 is 16 residues. J was trimmed by 6 bases and V by 3 bases; bases with no gene match: 5.

V is TRBV10-3 and J is TRBJ2-7; TRBD2 might be the D (6 bases). There are 14 residues in the CDR3. Germline V gene data show CDR1 as ENHRY and CDR2 as SYGVKD. V lost 3 bases, J lost 3 bases, and 12 bases lay in between. The CDR3 here is CAISEEGGDYEQYF. The CDR3 DNA sequence: TGTGCCATCAGTGAAGAGGGCGGGGACTACGAGCAGTACTTC.

The CDR3, as DNA: TGTGCCAGCAGCCGCGGGGAGACCCAGTACTTC. Amino acids: CASSRGETQYF. J is TRBJ2-5 and V is TRBV5-4, with a possible D match to TRBD2 (5 bases). CDR1 is SGHNT and CDR2 is YYREEE in the germline V gene (reference sequence). The length of the CDR3 is 11 residues. The V end lost 4 bases, the J end lost 5 bases, and 6 bases lay between the germline ends.

The V and J genes are TRBV6-2 or TRBV6-3 and TRBJ1-5; D remains ambiguous. With 6 bases removed from V and 0 bases from J, the gap between germline ends came to 12 bases. Germline CDR1 is MNHEY and CDR2 is SVGEGT. There are 15 residues in the CDR3. The CDR3 nucleotides are TGTGCCAGCAGCAGCAGGCTTGGTAGCAATCAGCCCCAGCATTTT. Amino acids: CASSSRLGSNQPQHF.

J is TRBJ2-7 and V is TRBV10-3; D possibly corresponds to TRBD2 (6 bases). The germline V gene encodes CDR1 ENHRY and CDR2 SYGVKD. The CDR3 extends over 15 amino acids. V shed 5 bases and J shed 0 bases, with 14 bases lying between them. CDR3 sequence: CAISFGGDRSYEQYF. Written as DNA, the CDR3 is TGTGCCATCAGTTTTGGCGGGGATCGCTCCTACGAGCAGTACTTC.

The chain is built from TRBV6-2 or TRBV6-3 and TRBJ2-7; 9 bases agree with TRBD1. V was clipped by 6 bases and J by 0 bases; unmatched bases: 12. CDR1 MNHEY and CDR2 SVGEGT come from the germline V gene. CDR3 size: 17 residues. The CDR3 sequence: CASSWTPGQGRSYEQYV. CDR3 nucleotides: TGTGCCAGCAGCTGGACCCCGGGACAGGGACGCTCCTACGAGCAGTACGTC.

The CDR3 DNA reads TGTGCCAGTAGTATAGTGGGGACAAACACTGAAGCTTTCTTT. Amino acids: CASSIVGTNTEAFF. This chain uses TRBV19 with TRBJ1-1; maybe TRBD1 (6 bases). This CDR3 contains 14 residues. The V end lost 1 base, the J end lost 2 bases, and 8 bases lay between the germline ends. The germline V gene has CDR1 LNHDA and CDR2 SQIVND (reference sequence).

The chain employs TRBV4-3 and TRBJ2-1; 7 nucleotides line up with TRBD1. The CDR3 extends over 15 amino acids. Per germline, CDR1 LGHNA and CDR2 YSLEER. Trimming took 1 base from V and 8 from J; bases not matched to a gene: 8. The DNA for the CDR3 is TGCGCCAGCAGCCAAGGACAGGGAAGTTTCGATGAGCAGTTCTTC. Amino acids: CASSQGQGSFDEQFF.

The V and J genes are TRBV6-6 and TRBJ2-5; a possible D gene is TRBD2 (6 bases). The germline V gene encodes CDR1 MNHNY and CDR2 SVGAGI (reference sequence). The CDR3 has 13 amino acids. The ends were cut back, 8 bases at V and 2 bases at J, with 12 bases in the middle. The CDR3 is CASRRDLQETQYF. The CDR3 region has the DNA TGTGCCAGCCGACGGGACTTGCAAGAGACCCAGTACTTC.

This chain uses TRBV10-1 with TRBJ2-5, with a possible D match to TRBD1 (5 bases). The ends were cut back, 0 bases at V and 4 bases at J, with 12 bases in the middle. The CDR3 loop spans 15 amino acids. Per the germline V gene, CDR1 is WNHNN and CDR2 is SYGVQD (reference sequence). CDR3 coding DNA: TGCGCCAGCAGTGAGTCTTTGGGGCCTATAGAGACCCAGTACTTC. Residues: CASSESLGPIETQYF.

The chain is built from TRBV6-2 or TRBV6-3 and TRBJ2-7; 12 bases map to TRBD1. Germline CDR1 is MNHEY and CDR2 is SVGEGT. The CDR3 consists of 16 residues. V lost 6 bases and J lost 0; bases outside the gene matches: 6. DNA for the CDR3: TGTGCCAGCAGCCGCCCGGGACAGGGGGCCTCCTACGAGCAGTACGTC. This codes for CASSRPGQGASYEQYV.

The chain has TRBV11-3 and TRBJ1-6, with 8 bases fitting TRBD1. Germline-derived CDR1 and CDR2 are SGHNT and YENEEA. CDR3 length equals 16 residues. J gave up 4 bases and V 4 bases, and 6 bases lay outside the gene matches. The CDR3 DNA reads as TGTGCCAGCAGCTGGGACAGGACAGGGTATAATTCACCCCTCCACTTT. This encodes CASSWDRTGYNSPLHF.

This chain uses TRBV12-3 or TRBV12-4 with TRBJ2-5, with D tentatively TRBD1 (6 bases). Trimming removed 1 base from V and 4 bases from J, with 7 bases in between. This CDR3 spans 13 amino acids. CDR3 DNA sequence: TGTGCCAGCAGTTTAGGACAGGTAGAGACCCAGTACTTC. The encoded protein is CASSLGQVETQYF.

This rearrangement joins TRBV10-1 to TRBJ1-4; D perhaps matches TRBD1 (6 bases). Per the germline V gene, CDR1 is WNHNN and CDR2 is SYGVQD (reference sequence). The CDR3 is 15 residues long. V gave up 3 bases and J gave up 8 bases, with 16 bases separating them. CDR3 sequence (DNA): TGCGCCAGCAGTGATGTCTGGGGGCGAAGAGAAAAACTGTTTTTT. Protein product: CASSDVWGRREKLFF.

This clone was detected only once. The rearrangement uses TRBV5-5 and TRBJ2-1; 9 bases map to TRBD2. CDR1 is SGHKS, CDR2 YYEKEE, per germline (reference sequence). Germline trimming cut 0 bases from V and 2 bases from J; bases unmatched to any gene: 3. CDR3 length: 16 amino acids. The CDR3 nucleotides read TGTGCCAGCAGCTTGGGACTAGCGGCAACCTACAATGAGCAGTTCTTC. Protein sequence: CASSLGLAATYNEQFF.

This chain connects TRBV27 to TRBJ1-4; D perhaps matches TRBD1 (6 bases). The germline V gene has CDR1 MNHEY and CDR2 SMNVEV (reference sequence). Trimming shortened V by 3 bases and J by 3 bases, and 11 bases separated the two germline ends. The CDR3 contains 15 residues. CDR3 residues: CASSFRGRANEKLFF. The CDR3, as DNA: TGTGCCAGCAGTTTCAGGGGAAGGGCTAATGAAAAACTGTTTTTT.

V usage is TRBV10-3 and J usage is TRBJ1-3; perhaps TRBD1 as D (5 bases). Trimming left V 6 bases short and J 0 bases short, with 9 bases between. Germline V CDR1 and CDR2: ENHRY, SYGVKD. The CDR3 is 14 amino acids. As DNA, the CDR3 is TGTGCCATCAGGGCCGACAGCTCTGGAAACACCATATATTTT. Protein: CAIRADSSGNTIYF.

The genes are TRBV7-2 and TRBJ1-3; D gene unclear. The CDR3 is 14 residues long. The V gene lost 2 bases and the J gene lost 4 bases, with 9 bases spanning the gap. Looked up from germline, CDR1 is SGHTA and CDR2 is FQGNSA. The CDR3 DNA reads TGTGCCAGCAGCTTATCGGGGATAGGAAACACCATATATTTT. It yields the protein CASSLSGIGNTIYF.

The table lists this clone with a count of one. V gene TRBV7-9 combines with J gene TRBJ1-5; TRBD1 aligns across 9 bases. The V gene's germline CDR1 is SEHNR and CDR2 FQNEAQ (reference sequence). After removal of 5 bases from V and 11 bases from J, the junction contained 4 bases not matched to a gene. This CDR3 region has 12 residues. CDR3 protein: CASSIGTGSQHF. CDR3 nucleotide sequence: TGTGCCAGCAGCATCGGGACAGGGTCCCAGCATTTT.

This rearrangement joins TRBV2 to TRBJ2-1; TRBD2 agrees at 12 bases. Germline assignment: CDR1 SNHLY and CDR2 FYNNEI. This CDR3 contains 16 residues. With V trimmed by 6 bases and J by 9 bases, 12 bases remained unmatched. Here the CDR3 DNA reads TGTGCCAGCAGGACTAGCGGGAGAAGAGAGTTGGGTGAGCAGTTCTTC. Protein: CASRTSGRRELGEQFF.

The DNA for the CDR3 is TGTGCCAGCAGTTTTTTGGAGGGGCAGTTCTTC. It translates to CASSFLEGQFF. The chain uses TRBV7-8 and TRBJ2-1, with D possibly matching TRBD2 (6 bases). Germline-derived CDR1 and CDR2 are SGHVS and FQNEAQ. The CDR3 runs 11 residues. The V and J ends lost 6 bases and 12 bases respectively, with 12 bases between them. Supplemented by reference TRBV7-8 and TRBJ2-1, the full variable domain reads GAGVSQSPRYKVAKRGQDVALRCDPISGHVSLFWYQQALGQGPEFLTYFQNEAQLDKSGLPSDRFFAERPEGSVSTLKIQRTQQEDSAVYLCASSFLEGQFFGPGTRLTVL.

The chain recombines TRBV9 with TRBJ2-1, with 8 nucleotides matching TRBD2. Losses at the gene ends were 0 bases for V and 7 bases for J; bases not matched to a gene: 3. The CDR3 extends over 14 amino acids. Germline CDR1 and CDR2: SGDLS and YYNGEE. The CDR3 region has the DNA TGTGCCAGCAGCGTAGAGCGGGAGAGGAATGAGCAGTTCTTC. Amino acid sequence: CASSVERERNEQFF.